This T cell receptor beta chain was identified during a study of blood T cell repertoires in COVID-19. About the research overall: T cells, B-cell-depleted T cells, or PBMCs provided the cDNA or gDNA that served as material.

This clone was observed a single time. CDR1 is LGHNA, CDR2 YNFKEQ, per germline. Trimming at V came to 3 bases and at J to 9 bases, leaving 2 bases not matched to a gene. The CDR3 is 13 residues long. Clones were sequenced by immunoSEQ multiplex PCR, and TCRdb holds only the in-frame ones, with some missing. The sample contains some 60,000 clones, roughly 80% of which appear only once. The sample consisted of peripheral blood. V is TRBV4-2 and J is TRBJ1-6, with 7 nucleotides matching TRBD1. The sequence was collected from a man aged 45-65 years with COVID-19, enrolled during active disease. The DNA of the CDR3 is TGTGCCAGCAGCCAGGACAGGTTTTCACCCCTCCACTTT. Its protein is CASSQDRFSPLHF.